Listed below are T cell receptor beta chains from one sample, sequenced in a study of CD4 T cells in relation to SARS-CoV-2 and coronaviruses. These TCRs' antigens remain unknown. Using immunoSEQ multiplex PCR, the repertoire was profiled, and TCRdb retains in-frame clones only, with some absent. The sample includes about 20,000 clones, 60% to 85% of them seen just once. Sequenced input: CD4+ T cells from PBMCs, cultured in vitro. These receptor sequences come from a human donor in good health. Both conserved end residues are part of each CDR3.

J gene	V gene	CDR3 protein
TRBJ1-6	TRBV5-1	CASSFDGSPLHF
TRBJ2-1	TRBV20-1	CSASGGEGLGEQFF
TRBJ1-1	TRBV28	CASSFMYTEAFF
TRBJ1-2	TRBV6-1	CASSEAGDDGYTF
TRBJ2-3	TRBV5-1	CASSLGRGRDTQYF
TRBJ2-5	TRBV12-5	CASGATGTSYQETQYF
TRBJ2-6	TRBV18	CASSPGTPSGANVLTF
TRBJ2-2	TRBV6-5	CASSITGTAGELFF
TRBJ1-2	TRBV25-1	CASSKTGRVDYGYTF
TRBJ2-6	TRBV14	CASSQDGTGANVLTF
TRBJ2-3	TRBV24-1	CATSDPLPSGSTDTQYF
TRBJ2-7	TRBV5-1	CASRPVARTGGAEQYF
TRBJ1-6	TRBV7-9	CASSLGYGSPLHF
TRBJ2-7	TRBV6-6	CASSYEGQVFAYEQYF
TRBJ2-3	TRBV2	CASPSGDTQYF
TRBJ2-3	TRBV4-1	CASSQNRGGLWTDTQYF
TRBJ2-7	TRBV25-1	CASSGPVGVHEQYF
TRBJ1-1	TRBV5-1	CASSLAQLNTEAFF
TRBJ2-7	TRBV12-3/TRBV12-4	CASSQNSYEQYF
TRBJ2-5	TRBV6-6	CASSYGLGGGEETQYF
TRBJ1-5	TRBV6-5	CASRGPQGNQPQHF
TRBJ1-1	TRBV12-3/TRBV12-4	CASSLPWGAEAFF
TRBJ1-4	TRBV28	CASSQGADEKLFF
TRBJ1-5	TRBV28	CASVQGNGNQPQHF
TRBJ2-7	TRBV3-1/TRBV3-2	CASSQENLANYEQYF
TRBJ2-7	TRBV2	CASSSITPYEQYF
TRBJ1-1	TRBV6-5	CASSIQGDTEAFF
TRBJ1-6	TRBV7-8	CASSAYRDSYNSPLHF
TRBJ2-2	TRBV25-1	CASSERDTGELFF
TRBJ2-1	TRBV7-3	CASSLWGGVNNEQFF
TRBJ1-4	TRBV9	CASSPEITNEKLFF
TRBJ2-3	TRBV9	CASSVLTSSTDTQYF
TRBJ2-7	TRBV5-5	CASSFSLRAYEQYF
TRBJ2-6	TRBV30	CAWSVGGAGANVLTF
TRBJ2-7	TRBV18	CASSPFGREVYEQYF
TRBJ2-2	TRBV30	CAWQGPTGELFF
TRBJ2-1	TRBV2	CASTTYTYNEQFF